The following is a T cell receptor (beta chain) sequence with its context. Its specificity is not known. The data originate from a study of a mutant IDH1 vaccine in newly diagnosed glioma. Background on the study: Of the patients given treatment, approximately 60% were male and 37.5% were female, and a mean age of roughly 40 years was recorded. Every participant had undergone radiotherapy, temozolomide, or both before, and most underwent both.

Germline lookup yields CDR1 LNHDA and CDR2 SQIVND (reference sequence). This CDR3 is built from 14 residues. V dropped 6 bases and J dropped 3 bases, with 15 bases sitting between them. Only in-frame clones appear in the TCRdb table, and some are missing; sequencing was by immunoSEQ multiplex PCR. The data contain about 65,000 clones, around 81% of them seen just once; the ten biggest clones take up 5.4%. Time point here: week 35, safety follow-up. Every vaccination contained 300 ug of the mutant IDH1 20-mer peptide and was paired with topical imiquimod. There were eight vaccinations for patients, given in weeks 1, 3, 5, 7, 11, 15, 19 and 23.

The chain couples TRBV19 to TRBJ2-7; D may be TRBD1 or TRBD2 (5 bases each). The receptor's source is a man aged 40-50 years with glioma. The source material was PBMCs, sampled from a glioma patient whose treatment included an IDH1 peptide vaccine. The CDR3 coding sequence is TGTGCCAGTAGCTCCCGTCATGGGGGCTACGAGCAGTACTTC. It specifies CASSSRHGGYEQYF.